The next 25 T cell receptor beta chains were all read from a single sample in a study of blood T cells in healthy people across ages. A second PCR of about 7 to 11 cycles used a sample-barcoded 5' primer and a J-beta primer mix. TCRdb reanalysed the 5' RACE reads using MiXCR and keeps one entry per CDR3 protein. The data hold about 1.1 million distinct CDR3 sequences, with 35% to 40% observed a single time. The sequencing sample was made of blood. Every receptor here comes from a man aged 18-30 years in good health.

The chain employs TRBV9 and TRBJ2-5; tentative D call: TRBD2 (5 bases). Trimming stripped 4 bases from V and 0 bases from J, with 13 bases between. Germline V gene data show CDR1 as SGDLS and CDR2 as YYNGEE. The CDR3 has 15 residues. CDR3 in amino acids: CASSPVRGYQETQYF. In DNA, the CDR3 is TGTGCCAGCAGCCCGGTGAGAGGGTACCAAGAGACCCAGTACTTC.

The CDR3, as DNA: TGTGCCAGCAGTGAATTTGCAGGCCTCACCTTC. Translating gives CASSEFAGLTF. The chain employs TRBV25-1 and TRBJ1-2, with D unclear. This CDR3 is built from 11 residues. V dropped 1 base and J dropped 13 bases, with 10 bases sitting between them. Germline V gene data show CDR1 as MGHDK and CDR2 as SYGVNS.

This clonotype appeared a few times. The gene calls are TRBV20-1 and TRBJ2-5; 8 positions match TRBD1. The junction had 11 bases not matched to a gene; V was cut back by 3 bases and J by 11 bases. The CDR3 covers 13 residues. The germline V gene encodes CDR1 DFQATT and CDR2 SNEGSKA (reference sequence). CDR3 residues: CSARPDRALEQYF. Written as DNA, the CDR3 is TGCAGTGCTAGGCCGGACAGGGCGCTTGAGCAGTACTTC.

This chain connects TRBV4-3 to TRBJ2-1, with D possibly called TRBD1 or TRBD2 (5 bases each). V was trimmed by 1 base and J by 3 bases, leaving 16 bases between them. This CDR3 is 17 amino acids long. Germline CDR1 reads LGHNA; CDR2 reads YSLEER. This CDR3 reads CASSQGLSGTNYNEQFF. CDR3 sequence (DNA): TGCGCCAGCAGCCAAGGGTTGTCAGGGACCAACTACAATGAGCAGTTCTTC.

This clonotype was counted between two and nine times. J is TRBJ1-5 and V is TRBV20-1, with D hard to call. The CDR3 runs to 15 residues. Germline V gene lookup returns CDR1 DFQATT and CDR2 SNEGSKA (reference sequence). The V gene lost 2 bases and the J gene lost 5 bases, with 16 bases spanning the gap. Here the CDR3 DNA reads TGCAGTGCTAGACTGGCAGGCAGAATCGATCAGCCCCAGCATTTT. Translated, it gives CSARLAGRIDQPQHF.

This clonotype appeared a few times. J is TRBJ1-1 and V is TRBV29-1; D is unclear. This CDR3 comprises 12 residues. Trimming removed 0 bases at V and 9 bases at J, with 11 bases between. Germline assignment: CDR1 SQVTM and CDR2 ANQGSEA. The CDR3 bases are TGCAGCGTTGAAGACCCAATGAGAAAAGCTTTCTTT. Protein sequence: CSVEDPMRKAFF.

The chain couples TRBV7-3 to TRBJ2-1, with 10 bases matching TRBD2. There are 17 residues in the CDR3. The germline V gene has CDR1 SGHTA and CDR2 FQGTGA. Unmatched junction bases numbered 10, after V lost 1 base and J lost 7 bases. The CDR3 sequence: CASSLSSSGGRSNEQFF. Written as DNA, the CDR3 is TGTGCCAGCAGCTTAAGCTCTAGCGGGGGCCGTTCGAATGAGCAGTTCTTC.

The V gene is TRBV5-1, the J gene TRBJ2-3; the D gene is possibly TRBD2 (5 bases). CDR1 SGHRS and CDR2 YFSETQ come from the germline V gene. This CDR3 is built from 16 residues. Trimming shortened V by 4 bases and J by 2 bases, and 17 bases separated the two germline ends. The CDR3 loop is CASSQHSGRFTDTQYF. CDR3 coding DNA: TGCGCCAGCAGCCAACACAGCGGAAGATTCACAGATACGCAGTATTTT.

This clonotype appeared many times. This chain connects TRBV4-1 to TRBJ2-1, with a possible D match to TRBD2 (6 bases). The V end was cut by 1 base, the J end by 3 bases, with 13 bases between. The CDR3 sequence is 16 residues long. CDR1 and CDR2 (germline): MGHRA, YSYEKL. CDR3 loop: CASSQVRLAIYNEQFF. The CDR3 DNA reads TGCGCCAGCAGCCAAGTGAGGCTAGCGATCTACAATGAGCAGTTCTTC.

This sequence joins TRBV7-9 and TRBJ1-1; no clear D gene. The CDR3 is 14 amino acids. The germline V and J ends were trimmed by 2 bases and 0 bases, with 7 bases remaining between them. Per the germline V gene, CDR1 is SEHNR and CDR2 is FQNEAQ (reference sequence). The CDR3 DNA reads TGTGCCAGCAGCTTAAACGGCATGAACACTGAAGCTTTCTTT. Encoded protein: CASSLNGMNTEAFF.

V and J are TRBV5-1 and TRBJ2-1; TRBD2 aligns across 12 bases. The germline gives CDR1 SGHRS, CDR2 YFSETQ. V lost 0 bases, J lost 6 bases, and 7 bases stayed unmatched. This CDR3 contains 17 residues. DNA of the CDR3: TGCGCCAGCAGCTTGGGTCCCGCTAGCGGGGGGGCCAATGAGCAGTTCTTC. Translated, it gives CASSLGPASGGANEQFF.

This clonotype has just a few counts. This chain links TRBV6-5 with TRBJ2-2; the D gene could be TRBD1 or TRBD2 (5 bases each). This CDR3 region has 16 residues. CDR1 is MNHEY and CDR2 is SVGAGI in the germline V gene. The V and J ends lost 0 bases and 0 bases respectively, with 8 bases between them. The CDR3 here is CASSYSGTSNTGELFF. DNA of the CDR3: TGTGCCAGCAGTTACTCGGGGACCTCGAACACCGGGGAGCTGTTTTTT.

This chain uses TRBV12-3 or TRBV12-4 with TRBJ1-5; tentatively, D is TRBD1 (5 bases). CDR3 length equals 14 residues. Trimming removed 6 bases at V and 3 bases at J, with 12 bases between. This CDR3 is CASSTRGYNQPQHF. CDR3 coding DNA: TGTGCCAGCAGCACACGGGGGTACAATCAGCCCCAGCATTTT.

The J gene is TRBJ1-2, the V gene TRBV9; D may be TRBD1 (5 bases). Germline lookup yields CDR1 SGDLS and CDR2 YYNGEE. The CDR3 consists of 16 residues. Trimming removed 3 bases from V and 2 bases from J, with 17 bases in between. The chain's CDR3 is CASSEPRGGENYGYTF. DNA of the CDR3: TGTGCCAGCAGCGAGCCCCGTGGAGGGGAAAACTATGGCTACACCTTC.

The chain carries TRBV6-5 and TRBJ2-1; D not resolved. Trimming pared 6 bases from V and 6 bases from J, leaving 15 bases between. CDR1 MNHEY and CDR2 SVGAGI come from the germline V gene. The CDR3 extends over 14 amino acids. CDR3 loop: CASSHSPTRNEQFF. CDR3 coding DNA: TGTGCCAGCAGCCATTCCCCAACACGCAATGAGCAGTTCTTC.

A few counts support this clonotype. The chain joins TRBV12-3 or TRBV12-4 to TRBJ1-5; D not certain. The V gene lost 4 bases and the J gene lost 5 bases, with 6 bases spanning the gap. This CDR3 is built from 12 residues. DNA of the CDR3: TGTGCCAGCAGTTCGACATATCAGCCCCAGCATTTT. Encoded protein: CASSSTYQPQHF.

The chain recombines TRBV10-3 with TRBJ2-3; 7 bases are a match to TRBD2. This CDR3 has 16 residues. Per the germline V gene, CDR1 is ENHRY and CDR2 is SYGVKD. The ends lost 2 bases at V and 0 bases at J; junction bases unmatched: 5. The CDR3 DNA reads TGTGCCATCAGTGAGCAGGGCGGGGGTAGCACAGATACGCAGTATTTT. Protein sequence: CAISEQGGGSTDTQYF.

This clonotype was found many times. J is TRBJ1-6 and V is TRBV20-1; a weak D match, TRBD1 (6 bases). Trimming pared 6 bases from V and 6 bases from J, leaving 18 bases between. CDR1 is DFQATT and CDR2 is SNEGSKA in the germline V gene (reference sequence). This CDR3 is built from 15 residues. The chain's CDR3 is CSARGGETSNSPLHF. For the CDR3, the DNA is TGCAGTGCGAGGGGGGGCGAAACTAGTAATTCACCCCTCCACTTT.

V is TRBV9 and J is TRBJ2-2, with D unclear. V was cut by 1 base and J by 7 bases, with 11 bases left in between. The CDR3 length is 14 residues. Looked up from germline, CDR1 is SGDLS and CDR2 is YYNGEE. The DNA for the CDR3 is TGTGCCAGCAGCGTACAAGACCCCATCGGGGAGCTGTTTTTT. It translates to CASSVQDPIGELFF. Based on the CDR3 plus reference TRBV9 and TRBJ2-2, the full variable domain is DSGVTQTPKHLITATGQRVTLRCSPRSGDLSVYWYQQSLDQGLQFLIQYYNGEERAKGNILERFSAQQFPDLHSELNLSSLELGDSALYFCASSVQDPIGELFFGEGSRLTVL.

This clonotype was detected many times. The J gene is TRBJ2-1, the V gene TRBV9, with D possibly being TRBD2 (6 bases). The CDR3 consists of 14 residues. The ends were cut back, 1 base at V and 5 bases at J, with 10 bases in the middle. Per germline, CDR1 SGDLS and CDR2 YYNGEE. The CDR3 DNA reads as TGTGCCAGCAGCGTAAGCGGGTCCCACAATGAGCAGTTCTTC. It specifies CASSVSGSHNEQFF.

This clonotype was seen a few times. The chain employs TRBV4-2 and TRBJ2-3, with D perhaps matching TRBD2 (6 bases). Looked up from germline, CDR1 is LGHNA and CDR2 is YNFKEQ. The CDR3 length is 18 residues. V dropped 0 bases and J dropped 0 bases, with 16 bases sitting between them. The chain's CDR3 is CASSQEGGSFTSTDTQYF. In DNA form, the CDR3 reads TGTGCCAGCAGCCAAGAGGGGGGATCCTTTACTAGCACAGATACGCAGTATTTT.

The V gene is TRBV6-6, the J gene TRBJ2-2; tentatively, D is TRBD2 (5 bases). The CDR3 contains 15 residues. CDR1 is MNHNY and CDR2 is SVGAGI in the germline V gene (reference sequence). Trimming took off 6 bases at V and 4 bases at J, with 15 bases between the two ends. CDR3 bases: TGTGCCAGCAGGTCCCTCGGGGTCAGCACCGGGGAGCTGTTTTTT. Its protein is CASRSLGVSTGELFF.

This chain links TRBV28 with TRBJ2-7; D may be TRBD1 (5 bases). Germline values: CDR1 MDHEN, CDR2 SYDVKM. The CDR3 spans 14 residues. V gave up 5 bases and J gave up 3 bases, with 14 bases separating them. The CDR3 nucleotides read TGTGCCAGCAGTCAGGGTATCTCCGGCTACGAGCAGTACTTC. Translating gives CASSQGISGYEQYF.

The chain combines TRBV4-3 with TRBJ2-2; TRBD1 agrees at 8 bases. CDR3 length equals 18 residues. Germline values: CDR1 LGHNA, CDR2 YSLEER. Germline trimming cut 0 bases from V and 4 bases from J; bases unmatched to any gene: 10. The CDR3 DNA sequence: TGCGCCAGCAGCCAAGATTTGGGTTACAGGGGGAGCACCGGGGAGCTGTTTTTT. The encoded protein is CASSQDLGYRGSTGELFF.

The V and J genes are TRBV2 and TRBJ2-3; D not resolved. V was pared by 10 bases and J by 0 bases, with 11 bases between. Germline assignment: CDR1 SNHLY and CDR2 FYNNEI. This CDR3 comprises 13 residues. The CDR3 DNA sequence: TGTGCCACCGCCCGACTGAGCACAGATACGCAGTATTTT. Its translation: CATARLSTDTQYF. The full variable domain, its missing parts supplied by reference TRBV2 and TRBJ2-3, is EPEVTQTPSHQVTQMGQEVILRCVPISNHLYFYWYRQILGQKVEFLVSFYNNEISEKSEIFDDQFSVERPDGSNFTLKIRSTKLEDSAMYFCATARLSTDTQYFGPGTRLTVL.